The 10 T cell receptor beta chains listed next were all sequenced from one sample in a study of high-grade serous ovarian cancer treatment subgroups. Tumor tissue was taken before any definitive surgery or chemotherapy was given. Clones were read by immunoSEQ multiplex PCR, and TCRdb kept only the in-frame ones, dropping some. The table has approximately 4,000 clones, around 76% seen once. The sample was tumor tissue. The receptors come from a human donor with high-grade serous ovarian cancer.

The chain employs TRBV15 and TRBJ2-7; 10 nucleotides match TRBD2. Germline V lookup: CDR1 LNHNV, CDR2 YYDKDF (reference sequence). CDR3 length: 13 amino acids. Trimming took 11 bases from V and 7 from J; bases not matched to a gene: 11. CDR3 residues: CAASQLAGEEQYF. The DNA for the CDR3 is TGTGCCGCCTCGCAGCTAGCGGGGGAAGAGCAGTACTTC.

CDR3 coding DNA: TGTGCCATGAAAGGGTCTTTTAGCACAGATACGCAGTATTTT. Protein: CAMKGSFSTDTQYF. This chain links TRBV10-3 with TRBJ2-3; no clear D. Germline loops: CDR1 ENHRY, CDR2 SYGVKD. The CDR3 spans 14 residues. The germline V and J ends were trimmed by 9 bases and 0 bases, with 13 bases remaining between them.

The chain joins TRBV27 to TRBJ1-2; TRBD1 is a possible D gene (5 bases). The V end lost 5 bases, the J end lost 4 bases, and 17 bases lay between the germline ends. The CDR3 sequence is 15 residues long. Germline values: CDR1 MNHEY, CDR2 SMNVEV (reference sequence). The chain's CDR3 is CASSDRFRGIYGYTF. In DNA, the CDR3 is TGTGCCAGCAGTGACCGGTTTCGGGGGATCTATGGCTACACCTTC.

This chain joins TRBV5-5 and TRBJ2-1; no clear D gene. Germline-derived CDR1 and CDR2 are SGHKS and YYEKEE (reference sequence). Trimming shortened V by 2 bases and J by 10 bases, and 7 bases separated the two germline ends. This CDR3 region has 11 residues. In nucleotides, the CDR3 is TGTGCCAGCAGCTTACGACCCGAGCAGTTCTTC. This codes for CASSLRPEQFF.

The chain employs TRBV7-2 and TRBJ2-2; the match to TRBD1 covers 9 bases. The V gene end was trimmed by 5 bases and the J gene end by 2 bases; junction bases not matched to a gene: 6. This CDR3 contains 16 residues. Germline V gene sequence: CDR1 SGHTA, CDR2 FQGNSA. CDR3 sequence: CASSRQGGINTGELFF. As DNA, the CDR3 is TGTGCCAGCAGCCGACAGGGGGGAATTAACACCGGGGAGCTGTTTTTT.

The J gene is TRBJ2-2, the V gene TRBV5-4; D remains ambiguous. Germline-derived CDR1 and CDR2 are SGHNT and YYREEE (reference sequence). The V and J ends lost 4 bases and 3 bases respectively, with 13 bases between them. The CDR3 spans 15 residues. As DNA, the CDR3 is TGTGCCAGCAGCCCCCCCGGGCCGGACACCGGGGAGCTGTTTTTT. Amino acids: CASSPPGPDTGELFF.

This clone was observed a handful of times. The chain links TRBV5-1 to TRBJ2-5; D may be TRBD1 (6 bases). Looked up from germline, CDR1 is SGHRS and CDR2 is YFSETQ. V was cut by 4 bases and J by 1 base, with 11 bases left in between. The CDR3 loop spans 14 amino acids. The CDR3 region has the DNA TGCGCCAGCAGCCGACAGGAAGTCCAAGAGACCCAGTACTTC. Protein: CASSRQEVQETQYF.

This chain connects TRBV5-6 to TRBJ2-5; TRBD2 agrees at 11 bases. V was clipped by 4 bases and J by 0 bases; unmatched bases: 5. The CDR3 runs to 16 residues. Germline values: CDR1 SGHDT, CDR2 YYEEEE. The CDR3 coding sequence is TGTGCCAGCAGCCCCGGGACTAGCGGATACCAAGAGACCCAGTACTTC. It translates to CASSPGTSGYQETQYF. Looking up the rest from reference TRBV5-6 and TRBJ2-5 gives the full variable domain: DAGVTQSPTHLIKTRGQQVTLRCSPKSGHDTVSWYQQALGQGPQFIFQYYEEEERQRGNFPDRFSGHQFPNYSSELNVNALLLGDSALYLCASSPGTSGYQETQYFGPGTRLLVL.

The chain uses TRBV5-8 and TRBJ2-7; 10 nucleotides align to TRBD1. Germline loops: CDR1 SGHTS, CDR2 YDEGEE. The CDR3 runs to 16 residues. With 0 bases clipped from V and 1 base from J, the junction kept 4 bases outside the gene matches. CDR3 sequence: CASSLGTGQGSYEQYF. The CDR3 nucleotides read TGTGCCAGCAGCTTGGGTACGGGACAGGGGTCCTACGAGCAGTACTTC.

The chain couples TRBV9 to TRBJ1-5, with D unclear. Trimming removed 0 bases at V and 6 bases at J, with 22 bases between. Germline V gene lookup returns CDR1 SGDLS and CDR2 YYNGEE. CDR3 size: 18 residues. This chain's CDR3 is CASSVGPNGELAGQPQHF. CDR3 nucleotides: TGTGCCAGCAGCGTAGGTCCGAACGGGGAACTAGCTGGTCAGCCCCAGCATTTT. Filled out from reference TRBV9 and TRBJ1-5, the complete variable domain reads DSGVTQTPKHLITATGQRVTLRCSPRSGDLSVYWYQQSLDQGLQFLIQYYNGEERAKGNILERFSAQQFPDLHSELNLSSLELGDSALYFCASSVGPNGELAGQPQHFGDGTRLSIL.